The source of this TCR beta chain is a study of blood T cell repertoires in COVID-19. Study at large: The study drew acute and convalescent COVID-19 samples from the United States, Italy and Spain. From T cells, B-cell-depleted T cells, or PBMCs came the material, which was cDNA or gDNA.

Germline-derived CDR1 and CDR2 are MNHEY and SVGAGI. V dropped 2 bases and J dropped 5 bases, with 13 bases sitting between them. This CDR3 is built from 14 residues. Authors' methods: Estimation of nucleated cell counts relied on the amplification of reference gene primers. Measured with immunoSEQ multiplex PCR; TCRdb has only the in-frame clones, and not every one. V and J calls and clone size follow that table, whereas D and trimming were derived from the DNA. The data show 110,000 or so clones, with around 85% seen just once and less than 15% held by the top ten. Sequenced: peripheral blood. V gene TRBV6-5 combines with J gene TRBJ2-7; D might be TRBD1 (6 bases). This clonotype was sampled from a human donor in a cohort sampled during active COVID-19. CDR3 in amino acids: CASSYGQGKNEQYF. In DNA, the CDR3 is TGTGCCAGCAGTTACGGGCAGGGGAAAAACGAGCAGTACTTC.